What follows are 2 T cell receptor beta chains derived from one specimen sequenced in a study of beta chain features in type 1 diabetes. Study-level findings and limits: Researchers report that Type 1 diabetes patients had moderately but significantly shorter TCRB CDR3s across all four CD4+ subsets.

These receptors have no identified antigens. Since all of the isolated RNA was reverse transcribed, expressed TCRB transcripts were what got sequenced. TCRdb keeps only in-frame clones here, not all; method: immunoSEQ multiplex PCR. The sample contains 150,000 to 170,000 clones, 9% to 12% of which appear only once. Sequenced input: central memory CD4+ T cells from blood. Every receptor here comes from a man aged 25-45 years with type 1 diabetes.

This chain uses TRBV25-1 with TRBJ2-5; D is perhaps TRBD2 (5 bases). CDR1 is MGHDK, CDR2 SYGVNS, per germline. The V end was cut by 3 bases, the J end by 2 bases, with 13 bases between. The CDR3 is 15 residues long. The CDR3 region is CASSDPHTGQETQYF. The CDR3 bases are TGTGCCAGCAGTGACCCCCACACGGGACAAGAGACCCAGTACTTC.

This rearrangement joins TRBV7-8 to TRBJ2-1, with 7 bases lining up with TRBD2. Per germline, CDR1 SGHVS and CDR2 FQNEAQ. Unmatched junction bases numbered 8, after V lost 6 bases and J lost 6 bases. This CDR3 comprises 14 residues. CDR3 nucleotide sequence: TGTGCCAGCAGTTGGATGGCGGGAGTCAATGAGCAGTTCTTC. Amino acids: CASSWMAGVNEQFF.